What follows is one T cell receptor beta chain and its context. Which antigen it targets is not known. Base-call qualities are not available, and no considerably larger clone is one nucleotide away. Collaborating institutions collected whole blood in K2EDTA tubes following their own protocols. For TCRbeta analysis, collaborators shipped samples in one of three forms: frozen whole blood, isolated PBMCs, or DNA extracted from either of those sample types. The immunoSEQ Assay, a bias-controlled multiplex PCR, was used to amplify TCRbeta CDR3 regions from genomic DNA. The authors processed their data as follows. The number of nucleated cells in each sample was estimated from the amplification of reference gene primers within the assay. To quantify the absolute abundance of each unique TCRbeta CDR3 rearrangement, sequence reads were collapsed and filtered. For each sample, productive Simpson clonality was calculated by taking the square root of Simpson's diversity index across productive rearrangements. Imported from immuneACCESS, the table was reduced by TCRdb to in-frame sequences with V and J called. These copies leave out some clones; in studies compared against another copy, an unresolved V gene accounts for under half, and the cause of the remainder is not known. From that table come the V and J calls and clone size; the DNA was used to work out D and trimming. The sample table contains 20,000 or so clones; only one count was recorded for approximately 86% of them. 4.5% to 6.5% of the sample is in the top ten clones.

The sample originates from a study of blood T cell repertoires in COVID-19 (dated by TCRdb to 2018 to 2021). As for the study more broadly: The collaborator samples originated in the United States, Italy and Spain and spanned the acute and convalescent phases of COVID-19. The material from the prospective study consisted of cDNA or gDNA derived from T cells, B-cell-depleted T cells, or PBMCs. Subjects who had been exposed to COVID-19, were actively infected with it, or had recovered from it provided the deeply sampled blood TCRbeta repertoires that made up the dataset. The repertoires were released in a freely available public database meant as a resource for research on the immune response to SARS-CoV-2. Samples were obtained from the ongoing ImmuneRACE study (first 160 participants) and from about 1,300 subjects provided by 6 global collaborators. A de-identified subject ID, COVID-19 status, age in years and sex were almost always included in the sample metadata. HLA class I and class II types, where available, came from metadata supplied by the sample provider rather than from assay-based typing.

Inclusive of the bounding cysteine and phenylalanine, the CDR3 is 17 residues long. CDR3 DNA is the only sequence kept; it has 51 bases, read in frame from the first base. CDR1 LGHNA and CDR2 YSLEER were looked up in the germline V gene. V and J lose 1 base and 0 bases, and a span of 13 bases separates them. Broader findings and caveats from the paper: How much clinical and demographic metadata was included differed by source and by participant, and the metadata was provided uncurated.

The sample was peripheral blood. This TCR derives from a man between 50 and 59 years old with active COVID-19. The rearrangement combines TRBV4-3 with TRBJ2-1, with TRBD2 tentatively as D gene (7 bases match). The CDR3 sequence is CASSQVLADSSYNEQFF. The base sequence is TGCGCCAGCAGCCAAGTTCTAGCGGACAGCTCCTACAATGAGCAGTTCTTC.